Below, 32 T cell receptor beta chains from the same sample are listed, as sequenced in a study of PD-L1 blockade in urothelial cancer. Measured with immunoSEQ multiplex PCR; TCRdb has only the in-frame clones, and not every one. The table lists approximately 100,000 clones, 91% of them singletons. The sample was PBMCs, taken around atezolizumab (anti-PD-L1) treatment. These receptors originate from an elderly woman with urothelial cancer.

The genes are TRBV18 and TRBJ2-7, with D maybe TRBD1 (5 bases). The CDR3 runs to 12 residues. V lost 3 bases, J lost 4 bases, and 7 bases lay in between. Germline values: CDR1 KGHSH, CDR2 LQKENI. CDR3 nucleotides: TGTGCCAGCTCACCGACAGAGTACGAGCAGTACTTC. This codes for CASSPTEYEQYF.

J is TRBJ2-5 and V is TRBV5-1; the match to TRBD2 covers 8 bases. The CDR3 length is 13 residues. Looked up from germline, CDR1 is SGHRS and CDR2 is YFSETQ. The V segment lost 4 bases and the J segment 5 bases; nucleotides outside the gene matches: 4. Written as DNA, the CDR3 is TGCGCCAGCAGCCGGACGGGAGGGGAGACCCAGTACTTC. This translates into CASSRTGGETQYF.

V and J are TRBV5-6 and TRBJ2-6; 7 positions agree with TRBD1. The germline V gene encodes CDR1 SGHDT and CDR2 YYEEEE. This CDR3 contains 16 residues. V lost 4 bases to trimming and J lost 3 bases; unmatched junction nucleotides: 7. CDR3 protein: CASSRRQGVGANVLTF. As DNA, the CDR3 is TGTGCCAGCAGCCGCAGACAGGGCGTTGGGGCCAACGTCCTGACTTTC.

The V and J genes are TRBV6-6 and TRBJ2-7; 9 nucleotides align to TRBD2. J lost 3 bases, V lost 3 bases, and 3 bases had no gene match. The CDR3 has 14 amino acids. Germline V lookup: CDR1 MNHNY, CDR2 SVGAGI (reference sequence). CDR3 DNA sequence: TGTGCCAGCAGTTATAGCGGGAGTTTCTACGAGCAGTACTTC. Protein: CASSYSGSFYEQYF.

The V and J genes are TRBV9 and TRBJ1-1; D may be TRBD1 (5 bases). CDR1 is SGDLS, CDR2 YYNGEE, per germline. This CDR3 is built from 14 residues. V lost 0 bases to trimming and J lost 1 base, with 7 bases between them. DNA for the CDR3: TGTGCCAGCAGCGTAGTAGGGGCGAACACTGAAGCTTTCTTT. Protein sequence: CASSVVGANTEAFF.

The chain uses TRBV19 and TRBJ1-1; the D is unclear. Germline V gene data show CDR1 as LNHDA and CDR2 as SQIVND (reference sequence). The length of the CDR3 is 11 residues. V was clipped by 6 bases and J by 3 bases, with 5 bases between them. For the CDR3, the DNA is TGTGCCAGTAGCAAATACACTGAAGCTTTCTTT. This translates into CASSKYTEAFF. Together with reference TRBV19 and TRBJ1-1, the CDR3 gives the full variable domain: DGGITQSPKYLFRKEGQNVTLSCEQNLNHDAMYWYRQDPGQGLRLIYYSQIVNDFQKGDIAEGYSVSREKKESFPLTVTSAQKNPTAFYLCASSKYTEAFFGQGTRLTVV.

This chain uses TRBV5-1 with TRBJ1-4; D is ambiguous. The germline CDR1 and CDR2 sequences are SGHRS and YFSETQ. V gave up 4 bases and J gave up 8 bases, with 18 bases separating them. This CDR3 has 15 residues. The CDR3 DNA sequence: TGCGCCAGCAGCACACAACCGGGATCCCAAGAAAAACTGTTTTTT. Translating it yields CASSTQPGSQEKLFF. Variable domain in full (rest from reference TRBV5-1 and TRBJ1-4): KAGVTQTPRYLIKTRGQQVTLSCSPISGHRSVSWYQQTPGQGLQFLFEYFSETQRNKGNFPGRFSGRQFSNSRSEMNVSTLELGDSALYLCASSTQPGSQEKLFFGSGTQLSVL.

This clone was detected once. The V call is TRBV2, the J call TRBJ2-6; possible D gene TRBD1, 7 bases. Germline V gene data show CDR1 as SNHLY and CDR2 as FYNNEI. This CDR3 has 17 amino acids. V dropped 7 bases and J dropped 0 bases, with 16 bases sitting between them. The CDR3 nucleotides are TGTGCCAGCACTCCCAGGGGGGTTAGCTCTGGGGCCAACGTCCTGACTTTC. Its protein product is CASTPRGVSSGANVLTF.

This rearrangement joins TRBV19 to TRBJ2-7; the match to TRBD2 covers 8 bases. CDR3 length: 15 amino acids. Germline-derived CDR1 and CDR2 are LNHDA and SQIVND (reference sequence). With V trimmed by 6 bases and J by 3 bases, 10 bases remained unmatched. The CDR3 region is CASRLYGGRNYEQYF. DNA of the CDR3: TGTGCCAGTAGATTATATGGCGGGAGGAACTACGAGCAGTACTTC.

The chain has TRBV18 and TRBJ2-3; TRBD2 might be the D (6 bases). Germline loops: CDR1 KGHSH, CDR2 LQKENI. The CDR3 is 13 residues long. The germline V and J ends were trimmed by 1 base and 4 bases, with 6 bases remaining between them. Here the CDR3 reads CASSPREADTQYF. The CDR3 nucleotides are TGTGCCAGCTCACCACGGGAGGCAGATACGCAGTATTTT. Combining the CDR3 with reference TRBV18 and TRBJ2-3 gives the whole variable domain NAGVMQNPRHLVRRRGQEARLRCSPMKGHSHVYWYRQLPEEGLKFMVYLQKENIIDESGMPKERFSAEFPKEGPSILRIQQVVRGDSAAYFCASSPREADTQYFGPGTRLTVL.

The chain recombines TRBV7-3 with TRBJ1-1; the match to TRBD1 covers 7 bases. This CDR3 is 13 amino acids long. Germline trimming cut 6 bases from V and 4 bases from J; bases unmatched to any gene: 5. CDR1 and CDR2 (germline): SGHTA, FQGTGA. The CDR3 DNA is TGTGCCAGCAGACTTGACAGGGCCACTGAAGCTTTCTTT. Its protein is CASRLDRATEAFF.

Only one count was recorded for this clone. This CDR3 is CASSPGASGQETQYF. The CDR3 bases are TGCGCCAGCAGCCCCGGGGCTAGCGGCCAAGAGACCCAGTACTTC. The chain has TRBV4-1 and TRBJ2-5; TRBD2 matches 7 bases. The CDR3 length is 15 residues. Per the germline V gene, CDR1 is MGHRA and CDR2 is YSYEKL. Trimming at V came to 4 bases and at J to 1 base, leaving 6 bases not matched to a gene.

The chain joins TRBV27 to TRBJ1-1; a weak D match, TRBD1 (6 bases). Looked up from germline, CDR1 is MNHEY and CDR2 is SMNVEV (reference sequence). The CDR3 has 16 amino acids. V gave up 2 bases and J gave up 8 bases, with 21 bases separating them. The CDR3 DNA reads as TGTGCCAGCAGTTTAAGAGGGACACCGGTTGCCCCGGAAGCTTTCTTT. As protein: CASSLRGTPVAPEAFF.

The CDR3 DNA reads TGTGCCAGCAGTTTAGGGGGGATCACAGATACGCAGTATTTT. It yields the protein CASSLGGITDTQYF. This chain uses TRBV28 with TRBJ2-3; D possibly corresponds to TRBD2 (6 bases). V was cut by 2 bases and J by 2 bases, with 8 bases left in between. CDR1 and CDR2 from the germline V gene are MDHEN and SYDVKM. CDR3 length equals 14 residues. The full variable domain, in which reference TRBV28 and TRBJ2-3 provide the parts outside the CDR3, is DVKVTQSSRYLVKRTGEKVFLECVQDMDHENMFWYRQDPGLGLRLIYFSYDVKMKEKGDIPEGYSVSREKKERFSLILESASTNQTSMYLCASSLGGITDTQYFGPGTRLTVL.

The genes are TRBV21-1 and TRBJ2-7; the D call TRBD2 from the table was never checked on the DNA. TRBV21-1 is a known pseudogene. The CDR3 totals 14 residues. The CDR3 is CASPTSGRGYEQYF. DNA for the CDR3: TGTGCCAGCCCTACTAGCGGGAGGGGTTACGAGCAGTACTTC.

The rearrangement joins TRBV28 to TRBJ1-5, with TRBD1 as a possible D gene (6 bases). The germline CDR1 and CDR2 sequences are MDHEN and SYDVKM. The CDR3 covers 13 residues. V shed 8 bases and J shed 6 bases, with 14 bases lying between them. The CDR3 here is CASVKGGGQPQHF. For the CDR3, the DNA is TGTGCCAGCGTAAAGGGGGGGGGTCAGCCCCAGCATTTT.

The chain has TRBV12-5 and TRBJ1-1; a weak D match, TRBD1 (5 bases). The CDR3 length is 13 residues. The V gene lost 6 bases and the J gene lost 4 bases, with 12 bases spanning the gap. CDR1 LGHNT and CDR2 FRNRAP come from the germline V gene. Here the CDR3 reads CASGKGFSTEAFF. DNA for the CDR3: TGTGCTAGTGGGAAGGGGTTCAGCACTGAAGCTTTCTTT.

This clone was counted a single time. The chain combines TRBV5-4 with TRBJ2-3; maybe TRBD2 (5 bases). The V gene's germline CDR1 is SGHNT and CDR2 YYREEE (reference sequence). The length of the CDR3 is 14 residues. The V gene lost 0 bases and the J gene lost 2 bases, with 7 bases spanning the gap. CDR3 sequence: CASSLAGYTDTQYF. CDR3 DNA: TGTGCCAGCAGCTTGGCGGGGTACACAGATACGCAGTATTTT.

The chain uses TRBV19 and TRBJ2-4, with 7 bases fitting TRBD2. Germline V gives CDR1 LNHDA, CDR2 SQIVND (reference sequence). CDR3 length equals 17 residues. V was pared by 5 bases and J by 1 base, with 11 bases of the junction left unmatched. CDR3 bases: TGTGCCAGTAGTGCAGGTCGTGGGGGGGGTGCCAAAAACATTCAGTACTTC. This translates into CASSAGRGGGAKNIQYF.

The chain couples TRBV6-5 to TRBJ2-2, with D possibly matching TRBD1 (6 bases). This CDR3 is built from 14 residues. The germline gives CDR1 MNHEY, CDR2 SVGAGI. The V end lost 7 bases, the J end lost 3 bases, and 12 bases lay between the germline ends. CDR3 sequence: CASKRQEYTGELFF. CDR3 coding DNA: TGTGCCAGCAAGAGACAGGAGTACACCGGGGAGCTGTTTTTT.

There are a few counts of this clone. The V and J genes are TRBV6-1 and TRBJ2-7; TRBD1 aligns across 10 bases. In germline, CDR1 is MNHNS, CDR2 SASEGT. Trimming cost V 6 bases and J 1 base; bases outside gene matches: 9. The CDR3 runs 16 residues. In nucleotides, the CDR3 is TGTGCCAGCAGGGAAAACCGGGACAGGGGTTCCTACGAGCAGTACTTC. Encoded protein: CASRENRDRGSYEQYF.

The genes are TRBV7-2 and TRBJ1-2, with 8 bases lining up with TRBD1. V lost 2 bases, J lost 4 bases, and 9 bases stayed unmatched. Germline lookup yields CDR1 SGHTA and CDR2 FQGNSA. CDR3 size: 16 residues. For the CDR3, the DNA is TGTGCCAGCAGCTTATTGCCGGACAGGGCCACCTATGGCTACACCTTC. This encodes CASSLLPDRATYGYTF.

The rearrangement uses TRBV10-3 and TRBJ2-1, with D unclear. Between the trimmed V and J ends, which lost 2 bases and 0 bases, there was a span of 5 bases. CDR1 is ENHRY, CDR2 SYGVKD, per germline. There are 14 residues in the CDR3. The CDR3 here is CAISEGSSYNEQFF. CDR3 DNA sequence: TGTGCCATCAGTGAGGGCAGCTCCTACAATGAGCAGTTCTTC.

The rearrangement uses TRBV19 and TRBJ1-5, with a tentative D call TRBD1 (5 bases). CDR3 size: 15 residues. Germline V lookup: CDR1 LNHDA, CDR2 SQIVND (reference sequence). V lost 3 bases to trimming and J lost 4 bases, with 13 bases between them. CDR3 bases: TGTGCCAGTAGTATCCTATCAGGGATAAATCAGCCCCAGCATTTT. This translates into CASSILSGINQPQHF.

The chain has TRBV6-1 and TRBJ1-1, with 9 nucleotides matching TRBD1. Germline V gene sequence: CDR1 MNHNS, CDR2 SASEGT. This CDR3 is built from 14 residues. The junction had 5 bases not matched to a gene; V was cut back by 6 bases and J by 3 bases. The CDR3 protein is CASRAGTGYTEAFF. CDR3 coding DNA: TGTGCCAGCAGGGCCGGGACAGGGTACACTGAAGCTTTCTTT.

The rearrangement joins TRBV28 to TRBJ1-1; possibly TRBD1 for D (5 bases). V was trimmed by 5 bases and J by 7 bases, leaving 14 bases between them. Germline CDR1 is MDHEN and CDR2 is SYDVKM. There are 13 residues in the CDR3. CDR3 sequence (DNA): TGTGCCAGCAGTCCTATTGGACAACTTGAAGCTTTCTTT. Protein product: CASSPIGQLEAFF.

V is TRBV10-1 and J is TRBJ2-2, with 9 bases fitting TRBD1. The CDR3 is 16 amino acids. The V gene's germline CDR1 is WNHNN and CDR2 SYGVQD (reference sequence). With V trimmed by 2 bases and J by 1 base, 2 bases remained unmatched. The CDR3 DNA reads as TGCGCCAGCAGTGAGAGGACAGGGGTGAACACCGGGGAGCTGTTTTTT. It codes for CASSERTGVNTGELFF.

This sequence joins TRBV2 and TRBJ1-4; no firm D call. V lost 3 bases to trimming and J lost 2 bases, with 7 bases between them. The CDR3 sequence is 14 residues long. Germline CDR1 reads SNHLY; CDR2 reads FYNNEI. CDR3 in DNA: TGTGCCAGCAGTGATTGGGAGACTAATGAAAAACTGTTTTTT. This encodes CASSDWETNEKLFF.

The chain combines TRBV28 with TRBJ2-3; TRBD2 aligns across 11 bases. Per germline, CDR1 MDHEN and CDR2 SYDVKM. With V trimmed by 5 bases and J by 4 bases, 8 bases remained unmatched. The CDR3 has 16 amino acids. In DNA, the CDR3 is TGTGCCAGCAGTCCACACTTAGCGGGAGGGGCAGATACGCAGTATTTT. It specifies CASSPHLAGGADTQYF.

J is TRBJ1-1 and V is TRBV19; the match to TRBD1 covers 7 bases. Unmatched junction bases numbered 3, after V lost 4 bases and J lost 4 bases. Germline CDR1 reads LNHDA; CDR2 reads SQIVND (reference sequence). The CDR3 contains 13 residues. CDR3 DNA: TGTGCCAGTAGTAGACAGGGTACCACTGAAGCTTTCTTT. Encoded protein: CASSRQGTTEAFF.

The J gene is TRBJ2-1, the V gene TRBV4-2, with 10 nucleotides matching TRBD2. The CDR3 consists of 16 residues. V lost 2 bases to trimming and J lost 0 bases; unmatched junction nucleotides: 1. Germline V gene sequence: CDR1 LGHNA, CDR2 YNFKEQ. The CDR3 nucleotides are TGTGCCAGCAGCCAACCTAGCGGGAGCTCCTACAATGAGCAGTTCTTC. This encodes CASSQPSGSSYNEQFF.

V is TRBV7-9 and J is TRBJ2-3; 7 nucleotides match TRBD2. Per the germline V gene, CDR1 is SEHNR and CDR2 is FQNEAQ (reference sequence). This CDR3 has 15 residues. Germline trimming cut 6 bases from V and 2 bases from J; bases unmatched to any gene: 8. CDR3 sequence reads: CASSKPAGLTDTQYF. The CDR3 bases are TGTGCCAGCAGTAAGCCAGCGGGGCTCACAGATACGCAGTATTTT.